The 13 T cell receptor beta chains reported below all come from one sample, sequenced in a study of cytomegalovirus exposure and HLA in healthy donors. The method was immunoSEQ multiplex PCR; TCRdb's version includes in-frame clones alone and lacks a portion of them. The top ten hold about 1.6% of the sample, which has some 72,000 clones, almost 97% seen once. The sequencing input was PBMCs. These receptors were collected from a man between 18 and 35 years old in good health and CMV-seropositive.

The rearrangement links TRBV11-2 to TRBJ2-7, with TRBD1 matching 9 bases. The ends lost 6 bases at V and 1 base at J; junction bases unmatched: 10. The CDR3 is 16 amino acids. Germline values: CDR1 SGHAT, CDR2 FQNNGV. The CDR3 bases are TGTGCCAGCAGTTTAACTACAGGGGGCCTATCCTACGAGCAGTACTTC. It translates to CASSLTTGGLSYEQYF.

The V gene is TRBV10-1, the J gene TRBJ2-1; 13 bases align to TRBD2. With V trimmed by 4 bases and J by 6 bases, 12 bases remained unmatched. In germline, CDR1 is WNHNN, CDR2 SYGVQD (reference sequence). The CDR3 length is 18 residues. The CDR3 here is CASSAGTSGISLINEQFF. The CDR3 DNA reads as TGCGCCAGCAGTGCCGGGACTAGCGGGATCAGCCTTATCAATGAGCAGTTCTTC.

J is TRBJ2-7 and V is TRBV2, with D possibly being TRBD1 (5 bases). Germline-derived CDR1 and CDR2 are SNHLY and FYNNEI. The CDR3 is 13 amino acids. Trimming left V 7 bases short and J 0 bases short, with 10 bases between. The CDR3 DNA reads as TGTGCCAGCATTTTGACAGCCTCCTACGAGCAGTACTTC. It yields the protein CASILTASYEQYF.

This clone came up once. The chain employs TRBV9 and TRBJ2-7; 8 nucleotides line up with TRBD2. CDR3 length: 15 residues. Germline assignment: CDR1 SGDLS and CDR2 YYNGEE. The junction had 8 bases not matched to a gene; V was cut back by 3 bases and J by 3 bases. CDR3 coding DNA: TGTGCCAGCAGCGCCGGTAGCGGGACAAACTACGAGCAGTACTTC. It encodes CASSAGSGTNYEQYF.

Here the CDR3 DNA reads TGTGCCAGCAGAAAGGGGGCGGCCGGGGAGCTGTTTTTT. This translates into CASRKGAAGELFF. V is TRBV27 and J is TRBJ2-2, with 7 bases aligning to TRBD1. The CDR3 length is 13 residues. Losses at the gene ends were 6 bases for V and 6 bases for J; bases not matched to a gene: 4. Germline V gene lookup returns CDR1 MNHEY and CDR2 SMNVEV (reference sequence).

The V gene is TRBV7-2, the J gene TRBJ2-1; D is ambiguous. The V and J ends lost 4 bases and 3 bases respectively, with 10 bases between them. CDR1 and CDR2 (germline): SGHTA, FQGNSA. The CDR3 consists of 14 residues. The CDR3 loop reads CASSSSEFYNEQFF. For the CDR3, the DNA is TGTGCCAGCAGCTCCTCCGAGTTCTACAATGAGCAGTTCTTC.

DNA of the CDR3: TGTGCCAGCAGCAAACACAGTGAAGCTTTCTTT. Amino acids: CASSKHSEAFF. The chain is built from TRBV11-2 and TRBJ1-1; D remains unclear. The germline V gene has CDR1 SGHAT and CDR2 FQNNGV. Trimming removed 5 bases from V and 7 bases from J, with 8 bases in between. CDR3 length equals 11 residues. Looking up the rest from reference TRBV11-2 and TRBJ1-1 gives the full variable domain: EAGVAQSPRYKIIEKRQSVAFWCNPISGHATLYWYQQILGQGPKLLIQFQNNGVVDDSQLPKDRFSAERLKGVDSTLKIQPAKLEDSAVYLCASSKHSEAFFGQGTRLTVV.

This rearrangement joins TRBV9 to TRBJ1-5, with TRBD1 as a possible D gene (6 bases). The CDR3 extends over 15 amino acids. Trimming removed 0 bases at V and 4 bases at J, with 11 bases between. CDR1 SGDLS and CDR2 YYNGEE come from the germline V gene. CDR3 nucleotides: TGTGCCAGCAGCGTAGCTGGACAGTCAAATCAGCCCCAGCATTTT. Its protein is CASSVAGQSNQPQHF.

The chain's CDR3 is CAWSAGTGLNEQYF. The CDR3 DNA reads as TGTGCCTGGAGCGCCGGGACAGGGTTGAACGAGCAGTACTTC. This rearrangement joins TRBV30 to TRBJ2-7, with 9 positions matching TRBD1. Germline V gives CDR1 GTSNPN, CDR2 SVGIG (reference sequence). The CDR3 contains 14 residues. The J segment lost 5 bases and the V segment lost 3 bases, leaving 8 bases of the junction unmatched.

V gene TRBV19 combines with J gene TRBJ2-5; 8 positions agree with TRBD2. This CDR3 region has 14 residues. Germline trimming cut 4 bases from V and 5 bases from J; bases unmatched to any gene: 6. In germline, CDR1 is LNHDA, CDR2 SQIVND (reference sequence). The CDR3 DNA is TGTGCCAGTAGTACCAGACCGGGAGGGGAGACCCAGTACTTC. Protein: CASSTRPGGETQYF.

V usage is TRBV5-1 and J usage is TRBJ2-7; a weak D match, TRBD1 (6 bases). The CDR3 contains 14 residues. The germline V gene encodes CDR1 SGHRS and CDR2 YFSETQ. V lost 0 bases to trimming and J lost 1 base, with 8 bases between them. This CDR3 is CASSLGTASYEQYF. CDR3 nucleotide sequence: TGCGCCAGCAGCTTGGGGACAGCGTCCTACGAGCAGTACTTC.

J is TRBJ2-1 and V is TRBV11-1; TRBD2 aligns across 11 bases. In germline, CDR1 is SGHAT, CDR2 FQDESV (reference sequence). The CDR3 spans 16 residues. V shed 6 bases and J 9 bases; nucleotides not matched to a gene: 13. Written as DNA, the CDR3 is TGTGCCAGCAGTCTTGGGACTAGCGGCTTAATCGGTGAGCAGTTCTTC. This gives the protein CASSLGTSGLIGEQFF.

CDR3 amino acids: CASSLDWASGVGNTIYF. CDR3 sequence (DNA): TGCGCCAGCAGCTTGGATTGGGCCTCGGGGGTAGGAAACACCATATATTTT. V gene TRBV5-1 combines with J gene TRBJ1-3; D may be TRBD1 (5 bases). The ends were cut back, 0 bases at V and 4 bases at J, with 17 bases in the middle. This CDR3 is 17 amino acids long. The germline V gene encodes CDR1 SGHRS and CDR2 YFSETQ.